This TCR beta chain was retrieved from a study of T cells in localized non-small cell lung cancer. Regarding this clone: Its antigen is unidentified.

The method was immunoSEQ multiplex PCR; TCRdb's version includes in-frame clones alone and lacks a portion of them. The sample carries around 64,000 clones, over 85% recorded once. Study outcomes and limitations: Those with higher blood T cell density had longer overall survival. Multi-region tumor sequencing was not done, so intratumor heterogeneity could not be excluded. Highest T cell clonality was seen in uninvolved adjacent lung, surpassing that measured in tumor. When the top 100 tumor clones were examined, a median approximately 59 of them also appeared in the adjacent lung, which was paired and uninvolved.

The germline CDR1 and CDR2 sequences are LGHNA and YSLEER. V was trimmed by 0 bases and J by 12 bases, leaving 11 bases between them. The CDR3 sequence is 13 residues long. The rearrangement links TRBV4-3 to TRBJ1-4, with D possibly TRBD1 on 5 matching bases. The receptor comes from a man between 40 and 75 years old with stage I squamous cell lung carcinoma. The source was peripheral blood, collected before any cancer treatment. CDR3 amino acids: CASSQDIRDELFF. For the CDR3, the DNA is TGCGCCAGCAGCCAAGATATCAGGGACGAACTGTTTTTT.